This T cell receptor beta chain was sequenced in a study of Ad26.COV2.S vaccination and SARS-CoV-2 variants. Study in general: The Ad26.COV2.S arm of the COV1001 trial was where the donor was placed.

Treatment of the sample: around 19 received Ad26.COV2.S at low or high dose, single or two shots; a few received placebo; per-sample allocation not given. After the first vaccine or placebo injection, samples were drawn on day 63. Method: immunoSEQ multiplex PCR; TCRdb's copy keeps in-frame clones and lacks some. The sample includes 350,000 to 500,000 clones, 90% seen only once; the top ten take approximately 4.5%. The CDR3 totals 13 residues. In this sample, this clone turned up many times. The chain has TRBV21-1 and TRBJ2-1; the table's D call TRBD2 went unverified against the DNA. TRBV21-1 is labeled a pseudogene. The specimen comprised peripheral blood, sampled in a trial of Ad26.COV2.S vaccine versus placebo. The sequence was obtained from a person aged 18-60 years who received the Ad26.COV2.S COVID-19 vaccine or a placebo. Here the CDR3 DNA reads TGTGCCAGCAGTCTGAGCTCCTACAATGAGCAGTTCTTC. This gives the protein CASSLSSYNEQFF.